Shown below are 29 T cell receptor beta chains from a single sample sequenced in a study of blood T cells in healthy people across ages. Primed by a sample-barcoded 5' primer and a J-beta primer mix, a second PCR proceeded for 7 to 11 cycles. MiXCR was run by TCRdb on the 5' RACE reads, yielding one entry per CDR3 protein. The table shows approximately 940,000 distinct CDR3 sequences, with 45% to 50% occurring only once. Input material: blood. These receptors came from a man younger than 45 in good health.

The chain uses TRBV27 and TRBJ1-6; D might be TRBD1 (6 bases). CDR1 and CDR2 (germline): MNHEY, SMNVEV (reference sequence). The CDR3 extends over 17 amino acids. The germline V and J ends were trimmed by 0 bases and 0 bases, with 9 bases remaining between them. The CDR3: CASSLSGGLSYNSPLHF. CDR3 coding DNA: TGTGCCAGCAGTTTATCCGGGGGGCTCTCCTATAATTCACCCCTCCACTTT.

J is TRBJ2-1 and V is TRBV7-3; D may be TRBD2 (5 bases). Trimming removed 5 bases at V and 3 bases at J, with 17 bases between. The CDR3 spans 16 residues. CDR1 and CDR2 (germline): SGHTA, FQGTGA. The CDR3: CASSPTLAGYYNEQFF. The CDR3 bases are TGTGCCAGCAGCCCCACCCTAGCTGGGTACTACAATGAGCAGTTCTTC.

V usage is TRBV6-1 and J usage is TRBJ1-6; 10 positions match TRBD1. The CDR3 contains 15 residues. V was pared by 8 bases and J by 8 bases, with 9 bases of the junction left unmatched. Germline V CDR1 and CDR2: MNHNS, SASEGT. The CDR3 sequence: CASCLLGTGDSPLHF. The CDR3 region has the DNA TGTGCCAGCTGTCTCCTCGGGACAGGGGATTCACCCCTCCACTTT.

The rearrangement links TRBV6-5 to TRBJ1-6; 8 positions agree with TRBD1. The CDR3 extends over 16 amino acids. Germline V gene sequence: CDR1 MNHEY, CDR2 SVGAGI. J gave up 6 bases and V 2 bases, and 6 bases lay outside the gene matches. CDR3 nucleotides: TGTGCCAGCAGTTACAGCCAGGGGGCCAGTAATTCACCCCTCCACTTT. Translation gives CASSYSQGASNSPLHF.

This clonotype has more than one count but fewer than ten. J is TRBJ1-2 and V is TRBV5-1, with 9 bases aligning to TRBD1. V lost 4 bases and J lost 4; bases outside the gene matches: 17. Per germline, CDR1 SGHRS and CDR2 YFSETQ. This CDR3 contains 18 residues. The CDR3 DNA reads TGCGCCAGCAGCGAAGGACCCGGGACAGGGCCTCTTAGCTATGGCTACACCTTC. This translates into CASSEGPGTGPLSYGYTF.

This clonotype turned up a few times. The chain employs TRBV6-1 and TRBJ1-6; 7 bases align to TRBD1. The length of the CDR3 is 13 residues. V lost 11 bases and J lost 5; bases outside the gene matches: 6. The germline CDR1 and CDR2 sequences are MNHNS and SASEGT. CDR3 residues: CACSGQNNSPLHF. CDR3 DNA: TGTGCCTGCTCGGGACAGAATAATTCACCCCTCCACTTT.

This clonotype was picked up a small number of times. The chain combines TRBV13 with TRBJ2-7, with D possibly being TRBD1 or TRBD2 (5 bases each). V lost 3 bases to trimming and J lost 7 bases, with 16 bases between them. Germline V gene lookup returns CDR1 PRHDT and CDR2 FYEKMQ (reference sequence). This CDR3 has 14 amino acids. CDR3 in amino acids: CASSLGVAPFEQYF. Written as DNA, the CDR3 is TGTGCCAGCAGCTTGGGGGTGGCCCCTTTTGAGCAGTACTTC.

The V call is TRBV29-1, the J call TRBJ2-2; tentative D call: TRBD2 (6 bases). Germline assignment: CDR1 SQVTM and CDR2 ANQGSEA. V dropped 7 bases and J dropped 2 bases, with 11 bases sitting between them. CDR3 length equals 13 residues. The CDR3 region is CSALAANTGELFF. The CDR3 DNA reads TGCAGCGCATTAGCGGCTAACACCGGGGAGCTGTTTTTT.

This clonotype was counted only a few times. CDR3 nucleotides: TGTGCCAGCAGCTTAGCATGGACTAGCGGGGAGGATGAGCAGTTCTTC. Protein sequence: CASSLAWTSGEDEQFF. V usage is TRBV11-2 and J usage is TRBJ2-1; 12 nucleotides align to TRBD2. The junction had 6 bases not matched to a gene; V was cut back by 1 base and J by 8 bases. CDR1 is SGHAT, CDR2 FQNNGV, per germline. This CDR3 region has 16 residues.

There are a few counts of this clonotype. The genes are TRBV7-3 and TRBJ2-7; tentatively, D is TRBD2 (5 bases). The germline gives CDR1 SGHTA, CDR2 FQGTGA. V lost 3 bases, J lost 2 bases, and 11 bases lay in between. This CDR3 is 14 amino acids long. CDR3 DNA sequence: TGTGCCAGCAGCTTTGTAGGAGGACCCTACGAGCAGTACTTC. Protein product: CASSFVGGPYEQYF.

The rearrangement links TRBV18 to TRBJ2-5; D is ambiguous. Germline CDR1 and CDR2: KGHSH and LQKENI. The CDR3 length is 11 residues. The V end was cut by 3 bases, the J end by 5 bases, with 4 bases between. The CDR3 reads CASSPAETQYF. The CDR3 DNA is TGTGCCAGCTCACCCGCGGAGACCCAGTACTTC.

The rearrangement joins TRBV27 to TRBJ2-7; D unresolved. V shed 2 bases and J shed 2 bases, with 10 bases lying between them. Per germline, CDR1 MNHEY and CDR2 SMNVEV (reference sequence). The CDR3 contains 14 residues. The CDR3 coding sequence is TGTGCCAGCAGTTTAATGGCAGGTCCCTACGAGCAGTACTTC. This sequence encodes CASSLMAGPYEQYF.

The chain couples TRBV6-1 to TRBJ2-5, with TRBD2 identical over 7 bases. V was pared by 4 bases and J by 5 bases, with 4 bases of the junction left unmatched. Germline CDR1 reads MNHNS; CDR2 reads SASEGT. The CDR3 runs 13 residues. CDR3 protein: CASSGLASETQYF. Written as DNA, the CDR3 is TGTGCCAGCAGTGGACTAGCTTCCGAGACCCAGTACTTC.

The chain employs TRBV2 and TRBJ1-5; 7 bases map to TRBD1. The V segment lost 7 bases and the J segment 1 base; nucleotides outside the gene matches: 7. CDR1 is SNHLY and CDR2 is FYNNEI in the germline V gene. CDR3 length: 15 residues. CDR3 sequence: CASTREQGSNQPQHF. The DNA for the CDR3 is TGTGCCAGCACTCGGGAACAGGGGAGCAATCAGCCCCAGCATTTT.

The V and J genes are TRBV5-1 and TRBJ2-1, with 7 bases matching TRBD2. Trimming cost V 5 bases and J 4 bases; bases outside gene matches: 9. The CDR3 consists of 15 residues. Germline CDR1 and CDR2: SGHRS and YFSETQ. For the CDR3, the DNA is TGCGCCAGCAGTATAGCGGGTCTCTCTTACAATGAGCAGTTCTTC. Protein product: CASSIAGLSYNEQFF. The whole variable domain, filled in from reference TRBV5-1 and TRBJ2-1, reads KAGVTQTPRYLIKTRGQQVTLSCSPISGHRSVSWYQQTPGQGLQFLFEYFSETQRNKGNFPGRFSGRQFSNSRSEMNVSTLELGDSALYLCASSIAGLSYNEQFFGPGTRLTVL.

The chain combines TRBV6-2 or TRBV6-3 with TRBJ1-2; no clear D. V gave up 6 bases and J gave up 1 base, with 9 bases separating them. The CDR3 has 13 residues. The germline gives CDR1 MNHEY, CDR2 SVGEGT. This CDR3 is CASRRRDNYGYTF. DNA of the CDR3: TGTGCCAGCAGGCGACGAGATAACTATGGCTACACCTTC.

A few counts support this clonotype. The J gene is TRBJ2-1, the V gene TRBV2; D may correspond to TRBD1 or TRBD2 (5 bases each). Germline V gene sequence: CDR1 SNHLY, CDR2 FYNNEI. Trimming left V 2 bases short and J 2 bases short, with 13 bases between. The CDR3 is 16 residues long. CDR3 loop: CASSESGTRPYNEQFF. As DNA, the CDR3 is TGTGCCAGCAGTGAATCCGGGACGAGGCCCTACAATGAGCAGTTCTTC. Full variable domain (missing parts from reference TRBV2 and TRBJ2-1): EPEVTQTPSHQVTQMGQEVILRCVPISNHLYFYWYRQILGQKVEFLVSFYNNEISEKSEIFDDQFSVERPDGSNFTLKIRSTKLEDSAMYFCASSESGTRPYNEQFFGPGTRLTVL.

This clonotype was found once. J is TRBJ2-7 and V is TRBV24-1; 7 nucleotides match TRBD2. This CDR3 is built from 15 residues. The junction had 10 bases not matched to a gene; V was cut back by 9 bases and J by 0 bases. Germline lookup yields CDR1 KGHDR and CDR2 SFDVKD. This CDR3 is CATSGVGGSSYEQYF. CDR3 nucleotide sequence: TGTGCCACCTCGGGAGTGGGGGGGAGCTCCTACGAGCAGTACTTC.

This clonotype was counted only a few times. The CDR3 sequence is CASSQAGWQFF. CDR3 in DNA: TGCGCCAGCAGCCAAGCAGGCTGGCAGTTCTTC. This sequence joins TRBV4-1 and TRBJ2-1, with no clear D. The CDR3 is 11 amino acids. V gave up 1 base and J gave up 12 bases, with 7 bases separating them. Germline V gene data show CDR1 as MGHRA and CDR2 as YSYEKL.

The rearrangement uses TRBV29-1 and TRBJ2-1; 10 bases fit TRBD1. Germline values: CDR1 SQVTM, CDR2 ANQGSEA. The J segment lost 1 base and the V segment lost 1 base, leaving 7 bases of the junction unmatched. The CDR3 is 17 residues long. The CDR3 region has the DNA TGCAGCGTTGAAGGACAGGGGGCGGGGCAGTCCTACAATGAGCAGTTCTTC. This translates into CSVEGQGAGQSYNEQFF.

Concerning this clonotype itself: The junction does not match germline at one end; this may be a read error. V and J are TRBV7-2 and TRBJ1-1; TRBD1 matches at 8 bases. CDR3 length equals 16 residues. The germline V gene has CDR1 SGHTA and CDR2 FQGNSA. For the CDR3, the DNA is TGTGCCAGCAGCTTACGTGCTCGGACAGGGAACACTGAGGCTTTCTTT. It translates to CASSLRARTGNTEAFF.

This clonotype was picked up a small number of times. V gene TRBV29-1 combines with J gene TRBJ2-3, with D possibly being TRBD1 (5 bases). The CDR3 extends over 11 amino acids. The germline CDR1 and CDR2 sequences are SQVTM and ANQGSEA. The CDR3 DNA follows: TGCAGTGGGGTGGGGCAAGATACGCAGTATTTT. This translates into CSGVGQDTQYF.

The J gene is TRBJ1-1, the V gene TRBV12-3 or TRBV12-4; D remains unclear. V was shortened by 2 bases and J by 3 bases, with 7 bases between the two germline ends. The length of the CDR3 is 13 residues. The CDR3 DNA follows: TGTGCCAGCAGTTTAAGCCGGCACACTGAAGCTTTCTTT. Translated: CASSLSRHTEAFF.

This chain connects TRBV4-1 to TRBJ1-5, with 7 bases identical to TRBD1. CDR1 and CDR2 from the germline V gene are MGHRA and YSYEKL. CDR3 size: 15 residues. V dropped 2 bases and J dropped 3; count of bases not matched to a gene: 4. The CDR3 nucleotides read TGCGCCAGCAGCCAAAACAGGGGTAACAATCAGCCCCAGCATTTT. Its protein is CASSQNRGNNQPQHF.

The chain joins TRBV5-1 to TRBJ1-1; maybe TRBD1 (5 bases). In germline, CDR1 is SGHRS, CDR2 YFSETQ. Trimming cost V 4 bases and J 3 bases, with 16 bases left between them. CDR3 length: 15 residues. The CDR3 region is CASSPRQGGYTEAFF. As DNA, the CDR3 is TGCGCCAGCAGCCCCCGGCAGGGAGGCTACACTGAAGCTTTCTTT.

V usage is TRBV7-9 and J usage is TRBJ2-5; perhaps D is TRBD1 or TRBD2 (5 bases each). Germline CDR1 is SEHNR and CDR2 is FQNEAQ (reference sequence). Trimming took 1 base from V and 4 from J, leaving 13 bases between them. The CDR3 is 15 residues long. The CDR3 DNA follows: TGTGCCAGCAGCTTAGTTCACGGGGCTGGAGAGACCCAGTACTTC. This sequence encodes CASSLVHGAGETQYF.

The genes are TRBV28 and TRBJ2-3; D perhaps matches TRBD1 (6 bases). This CDR3 has 14 residues. Germline CDR1 reads MDHEN; CDR2 reads SYDVKM. Trimming cost V 8 bases and J 1 base, with 13 bases left between them. CDR3 DNA: TGTGCCAGCCGCCCTGGGGGCCGCACAGATACGCAGTATTTT. Translating gives CASRPGGRTDTQYF.

The V and J genes are TRBV7-2 and TRBJ1-6, with 9 positions matching TRBD1. V shed 6 bases, J shed 9 bases, and the junction held 6 bases outside the gene matches. The CDR3 extends over 14 amino acids. The germline V gene has CDR1 SGHTA and CDR2 FQGNSA. The CDR3 here is CASRADRGGSPLHF. CDR3 nucleotide sequence: TGTGCCAGCAGAGCGGACAGGGGAGGTTCACCCCTCCACTTT.

The chain combines TRBV7-9 with TRBJ2-2; D is undetermined. The CDR3 extends over 14 amino acids. CDR1 is SEHNR, CDR2 FQNEAQ, per germline (reference sequence). V dropped 2 bases and J dropped 2 bases, with 6 bases sitting between them. CDR3 nucleotide sequence: TGTGCCAGCAGCTTAAGTATTAACACCGGGGAGCTGTTTTTT. This encodes CASSLSINTGELFF.